These 32 T cell receptor beta chains originate from one sample sequenced in a study of blood T cell repertoires in COVID-19. Data came from immunoSEQ multiplex PCR; TCRdb stores just in-frame clones and leaves some out. The sample lists approximately 200,000 clones, 75% to 90% occurring once. Input material: PBMCs or T cells enriched from blood (not recorded which). The receptors were gathered from a woman in her late teens or twenties in a cohort exposed to, infected with or recovered from COVID-19 (not recorded which).

V and J are TRBV4-1 and TRBJ1-1; 9 positions match TRBD1. Germline CDR1 MGHRA, CDR2 YSYEKL. This CDR3 is 17 amino acids long. V dropped 1 base and J dropped 1; count of bases not matched to a gene: 7. The CDR3: CASSQVGSQGANTEAFF. The CDR3 nucleotides read TGCGCCAGCAGCCAAGTAGGGTCACAGGGGGCGAACACTGAAGCTTTCTTT.

V usage is TRBV7-9 and J usage is TRBJ2-5, with D perhaps matching TRBD1 (6 bases). V lost 4 bases and J 1 base, leaving 25 bases between the germline ends. CDR3 length: 19 residues. Germline V gene lookup returns CDR1 SEHNR and CDR2 FQNEAQ (reference sequence). The CDR3 DNA is TGTGCCAGCAGCTCAATCAGGGGCCGGCCAAATCTTGTCCAAGAGACCCAGTACTTC. This translates into CASSSIRGRPNLVQETQYF.

This chain links TRBV7-2 with TRBJ1-3; TRBD1 is a possible D gene (5 bases). This CDR3 is built from 14 residues. The germline CDR1 and CDR2 sequences are SGHTA and FQGNSA. Between the trimmed V and J ends, which lost 5 bases and 1 base, there was a span of 9 bases. CDR3 coding DNA: TGTGCCAGCAGCCCCGGGGGGTCTGGAAACACCATATATTTT. Encoded protein: CASSPGGSGNTIYF.

The rearrangement joins TRBV7-9 to TRBJ2-3; 9 bases align to TRBD1. The germline CDR1 and CDR2 sequences are SEHNR and FQNEAQ (reference sequence). The CDR3 is 15 amino acids. The ends lost 5 bases at V and 0 bases at J; junction bases unmatched: 3. Here the CDR3 reads CASSPGTGSTDTQYF. The CDR3 DNA is TGTGCCAGCAGCCCCGGGACAGGGAGCACAGATACGCAGTATTTT.

This clone has just a few counts. The chain couples TRBV29-1 to TRBJ2-1; possible D gene TRBD2, 5 bases. Trimming pared 6 bases from V and 11 bases from J, leaving 8 bases between. The CDR3 has 9 residues. Germline V lookup: CDR1 SQVTM, CDR2 ANQGSEA. CDR3 nucleotide sequence: TGCAGCGTCGGGGATAAGCAGTTCTTC. This codes for CSVGDKQFF.

This clone was counted once. V gene TRBV12-3 or TRBV12-4 combines with J gene TRBJ1-1; D ambiguous. This CDR3 comprises 12 residues. Trimming took off 6 bases at V and 4 bases at J, with 9 bases between the two ends. This CDR3 is CASSATRTEAFF. CDR3 nucleotide sequence: TGTGCCAGCAGCGCGACACGCACTGAAGCTTTCTTT.

V and J are TRBV3-1 (or the pseudogene TRBV3-2) and TRBJ2-1; D is possibly TRBD2 (6 bases). The CDR3 length is 14 residues. Germline V gene lookup returns CDR1 LGHDT and CDR2 YNNKEL (reference sequence). V gave up 0 bases and J gave up 7 bases, with 10 bases separating them. CDR3 sequence (DNA): TGTGCCAGCAGCCAAGAAGGAGGGGTGAATGAGCAGTTCTTC. Protein sequence: CASSQEGGVNEQFF.

The V call is TRBV5-5, the J call TRBJ1-5; 7 nucleotides align to TRBD1. Looked up from germline, CDR1 is SGHKS and CDR2 is YYEKEE (reference sequence). There are 15 residues in the CDR3. Unmatched junction bases numbered 11, after V lost 4 bases and J lost 7 bases. CDR3 DNA: TGTGCCAGCAGCCCCGGACAGGCCCCAAGGCAGCCCCAGCATTTT. Residues: CASSPGQAPRQPQHF.

The rearrangement joins TRBV28 to TRBJ2-7, with a tentative D call TRBD1 (7 bases). The CDR3 covers 14 residues. CDR1 is MDHEN, CDR2 SYDVKM, per germline. V lost 3 bases, J lost 6 bases, and 15 bases lay in between. CDR3 sequence (DNA): TGTGCCAGCAGTTTGGAGGGGGCGCCACGCGAGCAGTACTTC. It is translated as CASSLEGAPREQYF.

The chain has TRBV13 and TRBJ1-1; D not certain. The V and J ends lost 4 bases and 1 base respectively, with 13 bases between them. In germline, CDR1 is PRHDT, CDR2 FYEKMQ (reference sequence). This CDR3 contains 15 residues. DNA of the CDR3: TGTGCCAGCAGCTCACTCTTTGGTCGGAACACTGAAGCTTTCTTT. It specifies CASSSLFGRNTEAFF.

The chain combines TRBV12-3 or TRBV12-4 with TRBJ1-5; D is uncertain. V was cut by 4 bases and J by 4 bases, with 8 bases left in between. This CDR3 has 13 amino acids. CDR3 sequence (DNA): TGTGCCAGCAGTTGGAGCGGAAATCAGCCCCAGCATTTT. Its protein is CASSWSGNQPQHF.

This chain links TRBV5-6 with TRBJ2-2, with 9 nucleotides matching TRBD1. Unmatched junction bases numbered 7, after V lost 4 bases and J lost 3 bases. The germline V gene has CDR1 SGHDT and CDR2 YYEEEE. The CDR3 spans 16 residues. The CDR3 DNA follows: TGTGCCAGCAGCAAAGACAGGGGGTCATACACCGGGGAGCTGTTTTTT. It translates to CASSKDRGSYTGELFF.

The CDR3 protein is CASSEYRLAGATDTQYF. The CDR3 nucleotides read TGCGCCAGCAGTGAGTACCGCTTAGCGGGAGCGACAGATACGCAGTATTTT. This chain links TRBV10-1 with TRBJ2-3; 9 positions match TRBD2. CDR3 length equals 17 residues. The junction had 8 bases not matched to a gene; V was cut back by 1 base and J by 3 bases. Germline CDR1 WNHNN, CDR2 SYGVQD (reference sequence).

The chain joins TRBV4-1 to TRBJ2-7; tentatively, D is TRBD1 (6 bases). Germline V gene data show CDR1 as MGHRA and CDR2 as YSYEKL. With 6 bases removed from V and 1 base from J, the gap between germline ends came to 16 bases. The CDR3 sequence is 15 residues long. The CDR3 sequence is CASRNTGRGSYEQYF. CDR3 in DNA: TGCGCCAGCAGAAATACAGGGCGAGGGTCCTACGAGCAGTACTTC.

This sequence joins TRBV18 and TRBJ1-5, with D uncertain. The germline CDR1 and CDR2 sequences are KGHSH and LQKENI. V shed 3 bases and J shed 0 bases, with 9 bases lying between them. The CDR3 covers 15 residues. CDR3 bases: TGTGCCAGCTCACCTTCCGGGGATAGCAATCAGCCCCAGCATTTT. Its protein is CASSPSGDSNQPQHF.

For the CDR3, the DNA is TGTGCCAGCAGCTTAGGGACAGGAGGGTCCTACAATGAGCAGTTCTTC. This sequence encodes CASSLGTGGSYNEQFF. The chain is built from TRBV11-2 and TRBJ2-1; weak D call: TRBD1 (7 bases). Germline CDR1 is SGHAT and CDR2 is FQNNGV. The CDR3 is 16 amino acids. Trimming stripped 1 base from V and 1 base from J, with 11 bases between.

This chain joins TRBV2 and TRBJ1-4, with D tentatively TRBD1 (6 bases). V lost 3 bases, J lost 5 bases, and 10 bases lay in between. CDR1 is SNHLY, CDR2 FYNNEI, per germline. The CDR3 is 14 residues long. CDR3 nucleotides: TGTGCCAGCAGTGACGACAGGATAAATGAAAAACTGTTTTTT. Translation: CASSDDRINEKLFF.

The rearrangement joins TRBV9 to TRBJ2-1; D is undetermined. This CDR3 has 14 amino acids. Trimming stripped 0 bases from V and 6 bases from J, with 10 bases between. CDR1 and CDR2 from the germline V gene are SGDLS and YYNGEE. CDR3 in amino acids: CASSVGPNLNEQFF. The CDR3 DNA follows: TGTGCCAGCAGCGTAGGGCCGAACCTCAATGAGCAGTTCTTC.

The chain joins TRBV11-1 to TRBJ2-1; 8 bases fit TRBD2. Per the germline V gene, CDR1 is SGHAT and CDR2 is FQDESV (reference sequence). Trimming removed 4 bases from V and 1 base from J; junction bases left unmatched: 6. This CDR3 spans 16 amino acids. CDR3 sequence (DNA): TGTGCCAGCAGCTCCCAAGCGGGAGAGTCCTACAATGAGCAGTTCTTC. This encodes CASSSQAGESYNEQFF.

V usage is TRBV18 and J usage is TRBJ1-6, with 7 bases lining up with TRBD1. This CDR3 has 14 amino acids. With 0 bases clipped from V and 9 bases from J, the junction kept 2 bases outside the gene matches. Germline CDR1 is KGHSH and CDR2 is LQKENI. The CDR3 reads CASSPPPGGSPLHF. DNA of the CDR3: TGTGCCAGCTCACCACCGCCAGGGGGTTCACCCCTCCACTTT.

The gene calls are TRBV7-3 and TRBJ2-7; unclear D gene. The CDR3 spans 12 residues. V lost 5 bases and J lost 5, with 10 bases in between. Germline V gene lookup returns CDR1 SGHTA and CDR2 FQGTGA. DNA for the CDR3: TGTGCCAGCAGCCCCTTTTCCGACGAGCAGTACTTC. Its translation: CASSPFSDEQYF. Variable domain in full (rest from reference TRBV7-3 and TRBJ2-7): GAGVSQTPSNKVTEKGKYVELRCDPISGHTALYWYRQSLGQGPEFLIYFQGTGAADDSGLPNDRFFAVRPEGSVSTLKIQRTERGDSAVYLCASSPFSDEQYFGPGTRLTVT.

This chain connects TRBV12-3 or TRBV12-4 to TRBJ2-2; perhaps TRBD1 as D (6 bases). V gave up 6 bases and J gave up 4 bases, with 6 bases separating them. This CDR3 is built from 12 residues. CDR3 residues: CASRGGTGELFF. The CDR3 nucleotides read TGTGCCAGCAGAGGGGGCACCGGGGAGCTGTTTTTT.

This rearrangement joins TRBV2 to TRBJ2-1; 10 bases line up with TRBD2. J lost 6 bases, V lost 4 bases, and 6 bases had no gene match. The CDR3 contains 15 residues. The germline V gene has CDR1 SNHLY and CDR2 FYNNEI. Here the CDR3 reads CASSGTSGTLNEQFF. The CDR3 DNA reads as TGTGCCAGCAGTGGAACTAGCGGGACCCTCAATGAGCAGTTCTTC.

The CDR3 loop reads CASSLGRAESYNSPLHF. CDR3 in DNA: TGTGCCAGCAGCTTGGGCAGGGCGGAGTCCTATAATTCACCCCTCCACTTT. The gene calls are TRBV5-6 and TRBJ1-6; TRBD1 is a possible D gene (5 bases). V lost 0 bases, J lost 1 base, and 11 bases lay in between. This CDR3 is built from 17 residues. Germline-derived CDR1 and CDR2 are SGHDT and YYEEEE.

In DNA form, the CDR3 reads TGTGCCAGCAGCGTAGCCCCGACTAGTTCTAATGAGCAGTTCTTC. This sequence encodes CASSVAPTSSNEQFF. The genes are TRBV9 and TRBJ2-1, with D tentatively TRBD2 (6 bases). This CDR3 comprises 15 residues. Trimming stripped 0 bases from V and 7 bases from J, with 14 bases between. Germline CDR1 SGDLS, CDR2 YYNGEE.

V is TRBV4-2 and J is TRBJ2-7; tentatively, D is TRBD2 (6 bases). Looked up from germline, CDR1 is LGHNA and CDR2 is YNFKEQ. The V gene lost 4 bases and the J gene lost 0 bases, with 16 bases spanning the gap. The CDR3 contains 16 residues. The CDR3 DNA sequence: TGTGCCAGCAGCCTCGATTGGGGGGTGAACTCCTACGAGCAGTACTTC. The encoded protein is CASSLDWGVNSYEQYF.

V gene TRBV5-6 combines with J gene TRBJ1-1; D unresolved. The CDR3 is 12 amino acids. V shed 2 bases and J shed 4 bases, with 6 bases lying between them. CDR1 is SGHDT and CDR2 is YYEEEE in the germline V gene. The CDR3 DNA sequence: TGTGCCAGCAGCTTAATGAGCACTGAAGCTTTCTTT. Protein product: CASSLMSTEAFF. The whole variable domain, filled in from reference TRBV5-6 and TRBJ1-1, reads DAGVTQSPTHLIKTRGQQVTLRCSPKSGHDTVSWYQQALGQGPQFIFQYYEEEERQRGNFPDRFSGHQFPNYSSELNVNALLLGDSALYLCASSLMSTEAFFGQGTRLTVV.

V is TRBV6-5 and J is TRBJ2-7, with 7 positions matching TRBD2. The ends lost 8 bases at V and 11 bases at J; junction bases unmatched: 6. Germline-derived CDR1 and CDR2 are MNHEY and SVGAGI. The CDR3 spans 10 residues. The CDR3 DNA reads as TGTGCCAGCTGGGGAGGGGTAAAGTACTTC. Translation: CASWGGVKYF.

J is TRBJ2-7 and V is TRBV12-5; D perhaps matches TRBD2 (6 bases). CDR1 and CDR2 (germline): LGHNT, FRNRAP. The CDR3 spans 13 residues. V was cut by 5 bases and J by 7 bases, with 15 bases left in between. For the CDR3, the DNA is TGTGCTAGTGGTCCGTCGTGGGGGGAGGAGCAGTACTTC. This translates into CASGPSWGEEQYF.

CDR3 protein: CATSDLRTGGYYGYTF. The CDR3 nucleotides are TGTGCCACCAGTGATCTGAGGACAGGGGGCTACTATGGCTACACCTTC. This sequence joins TRBV24-1 and TRBJ1-2; 11 nucleotides line up with TRBD1. The CDR3 sequence is 16 residues long. Germline CDR1 KGHDR, CDR2 SFDVKD. J was trimmed by 3 bases and V by 3 bases; bases with no gene match: 5.

The genes are TRBV18 and TRBJ1-4, with D perhaps matching TRBD1 (5 bases). Germline V gene lookup returns CDR1 KGHSH and CDR2 LQKENI. The V gene lost 2 bases and the J gene lost 3 bases, with 10 bases spanning the gap. The CDR3 runs 15 residues. Here the CDR3 reads CASSPAGIPNEKLFF. CDR3 DNA: TGTGCCAGCTCACCAGCAGGGATCCCTAATGAAAAACTGTTTTTT.

The V call is TRBV18, the J call TRBJ2-2; 7 bases map to TRBD1. CDR3 length: 15 amino acids. Germline V gives CDR1 KGHSH, CDR2 LQKENI. V lost 2 bases and J lost 3; bases outside the gene matches: 3. The CDR3 nucleotides read TGTGCCAGCTCACCAGGACAGGCTGACACCGGGGAGCTGTTTTTT. Protein sequence: CASSPGQADTGELFF.